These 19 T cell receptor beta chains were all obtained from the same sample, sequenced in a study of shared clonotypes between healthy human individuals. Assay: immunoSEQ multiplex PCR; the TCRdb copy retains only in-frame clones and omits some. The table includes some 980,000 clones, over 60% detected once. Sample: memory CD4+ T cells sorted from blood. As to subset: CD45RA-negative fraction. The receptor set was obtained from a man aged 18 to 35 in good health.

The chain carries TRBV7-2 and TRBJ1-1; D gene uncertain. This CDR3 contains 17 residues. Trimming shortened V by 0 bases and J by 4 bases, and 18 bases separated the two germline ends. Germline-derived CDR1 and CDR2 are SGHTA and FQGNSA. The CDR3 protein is CASSLALGRTYLTEAFF. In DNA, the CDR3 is TGTGCCAGCAGCTTAGCGTTAGGCAGGACCTATCTCACTGAAGCTTTCTTT.

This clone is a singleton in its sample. In DNA, the CDR3 is TGCGCCAGCAGCCAAGATACGGGACAGGGACCTAACTATGGCTACACCTTC. Protein product: CASSQDTGQGPNYGYTF. The chain links TRBV4-3 to TRBJ1-2; TRBD1 aligns across 9 bases. The CDR3 has 17 residues. Germline CDR1 reads LGHNA; CDR2 reads YSLEER. V was clipped by 0 bases and J by 0 bases; unmatched bases: 5.

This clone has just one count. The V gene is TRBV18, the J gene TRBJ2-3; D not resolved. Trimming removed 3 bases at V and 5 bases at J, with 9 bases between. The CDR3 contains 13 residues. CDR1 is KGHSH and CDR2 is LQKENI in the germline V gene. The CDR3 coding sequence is TGTGCCAGCTCACCGAACCCAGGAGATACGCAGTATTTT. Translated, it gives CASSPNPGDTQYF.

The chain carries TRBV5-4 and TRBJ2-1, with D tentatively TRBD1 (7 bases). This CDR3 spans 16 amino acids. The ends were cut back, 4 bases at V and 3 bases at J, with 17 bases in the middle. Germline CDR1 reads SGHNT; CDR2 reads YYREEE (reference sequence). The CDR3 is CASSPGSGGNYNEQFF. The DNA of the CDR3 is TGTGCCAGCAGCCCTGGGTCAGGGGGGAACTACAATGAGCAGTTCTTC.

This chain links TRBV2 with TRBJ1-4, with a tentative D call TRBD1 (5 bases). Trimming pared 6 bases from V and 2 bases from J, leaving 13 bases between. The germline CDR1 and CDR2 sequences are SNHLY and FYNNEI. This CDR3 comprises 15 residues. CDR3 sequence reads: CASRRLRGTNEKLFF. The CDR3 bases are TGTGCCAGCAGGCGCTTACGGGGCACTAATGAAAAACTGTTTTTT.

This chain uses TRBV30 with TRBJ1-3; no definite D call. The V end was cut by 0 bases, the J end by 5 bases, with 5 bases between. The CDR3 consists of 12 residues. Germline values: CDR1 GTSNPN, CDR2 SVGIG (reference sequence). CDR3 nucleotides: TGTGCCTGGAGTGTACCCAGAAACACCATATATTTT. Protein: CAWSVPRNTIYF. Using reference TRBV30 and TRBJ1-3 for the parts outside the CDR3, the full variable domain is SQTIHQWPATLVQPVGSPLSLECTVEGTSNPNLYWYRQAAGRGLQLLFYSVGIGQISSEVPQNLSASRPQDRQFILSSKKLLLSDSGFYLCAWSVPRNTIYFGEGSWLTVV.

As DNA, the CDR3 is TGTGCCAGCAGTTTGAGGCGTCAGACGAACTACGAGCAGTACTTC. Encoded protein: CASSLRRQTNYEQYF. The chain has TRBV28 and TRBJ2-7, with unresolved D. With 3 bases removed from V and 3 bases from J, the gap between germline ends came to 15 bases. Germline-derived CDR1 and CDR2 are MDHEN and SYDVKM. This CDR3 spans 15 amino acids.

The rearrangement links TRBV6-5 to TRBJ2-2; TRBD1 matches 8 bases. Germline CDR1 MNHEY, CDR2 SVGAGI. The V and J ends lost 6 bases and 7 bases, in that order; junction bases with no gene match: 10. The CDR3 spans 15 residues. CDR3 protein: CASSDGQGSGGELFF. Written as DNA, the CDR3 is TGTGCCAGCAGCGATGGACAGGGAAGTGGCGGGGAGCTGTTTTTT.

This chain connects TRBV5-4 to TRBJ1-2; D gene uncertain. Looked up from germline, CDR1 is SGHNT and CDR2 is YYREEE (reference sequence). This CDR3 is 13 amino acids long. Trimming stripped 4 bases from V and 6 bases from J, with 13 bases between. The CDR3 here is CASSMNLGNGYTF. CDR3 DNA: TGTGCCAGCAGCATGAACCTGGGGAATGGCTACACCTTC.

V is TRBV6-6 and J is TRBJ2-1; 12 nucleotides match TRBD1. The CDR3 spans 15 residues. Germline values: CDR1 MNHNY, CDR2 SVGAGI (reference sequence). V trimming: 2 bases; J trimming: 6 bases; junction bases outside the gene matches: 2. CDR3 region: CASSYGTGGINEQFF. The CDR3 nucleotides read TGTGCCAGCAGTTACGGGACAGGGGGCATCAATGAGCAGTTCTTC.

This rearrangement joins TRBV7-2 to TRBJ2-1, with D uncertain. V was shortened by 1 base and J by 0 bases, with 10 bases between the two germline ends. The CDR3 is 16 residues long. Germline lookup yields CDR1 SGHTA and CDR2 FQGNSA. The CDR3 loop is CASSLVFSSSYNEQFF. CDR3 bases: TGTGCCAGCAGCTTAGTTTTCTCCAGCTCCTACAATGAGCAGTTCTTC.

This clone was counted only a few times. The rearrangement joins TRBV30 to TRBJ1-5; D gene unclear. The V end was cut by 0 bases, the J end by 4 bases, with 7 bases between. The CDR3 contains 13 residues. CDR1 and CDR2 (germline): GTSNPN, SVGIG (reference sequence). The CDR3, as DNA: TGTGCCTGGAGTGTGGCACCTAATCAGCCCCAGCATTTT. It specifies CAWSVAPNQPQHF.

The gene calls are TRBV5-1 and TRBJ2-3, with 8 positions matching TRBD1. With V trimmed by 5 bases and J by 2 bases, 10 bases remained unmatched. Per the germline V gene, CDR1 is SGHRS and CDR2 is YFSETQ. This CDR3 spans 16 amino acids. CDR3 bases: TGCGCCAGCAGTTCCGGACAGGGAGTTTCCACAGATACGCAGTATTTT. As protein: CASSSGQGVSTDTQYF.

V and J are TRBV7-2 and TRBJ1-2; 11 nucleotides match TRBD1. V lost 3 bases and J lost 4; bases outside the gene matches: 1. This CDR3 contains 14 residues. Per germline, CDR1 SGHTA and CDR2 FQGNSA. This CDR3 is CASSFGQGAYGYTF. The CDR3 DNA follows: TGTGCCAGCAGCTTCGGACAGGGGGCCTATGGCTACACCTTC.

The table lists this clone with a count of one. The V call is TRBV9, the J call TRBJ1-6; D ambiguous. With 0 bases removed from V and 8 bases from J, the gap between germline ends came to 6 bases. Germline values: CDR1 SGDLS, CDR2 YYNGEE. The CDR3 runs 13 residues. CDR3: CASSVAEYSPLHF. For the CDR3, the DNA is TGTGCCAGCAGCGTAGCAGAGTATTCACCCCTCCACTTT.

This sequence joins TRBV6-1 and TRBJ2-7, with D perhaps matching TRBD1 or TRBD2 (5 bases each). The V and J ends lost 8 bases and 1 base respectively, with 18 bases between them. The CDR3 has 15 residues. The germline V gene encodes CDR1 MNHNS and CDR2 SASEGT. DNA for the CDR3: TGTGCCAGCGCCCTCCAGGGAGTGGGGTCCTACGAGCAGTACTTC. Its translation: CASALQGVGSYEQYF.

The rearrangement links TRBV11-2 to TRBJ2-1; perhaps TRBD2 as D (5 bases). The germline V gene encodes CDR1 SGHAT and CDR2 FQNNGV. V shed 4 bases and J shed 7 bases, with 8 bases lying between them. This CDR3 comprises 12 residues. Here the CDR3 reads CASSWGDNEQFF. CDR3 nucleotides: TGTGCCAGCAGCTGGGGAGATAATGAGCAGTTCTTC.

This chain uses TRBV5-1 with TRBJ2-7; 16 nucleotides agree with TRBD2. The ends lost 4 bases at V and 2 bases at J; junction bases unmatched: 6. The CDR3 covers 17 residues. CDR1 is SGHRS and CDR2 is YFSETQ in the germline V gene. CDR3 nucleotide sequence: TGCGCCAGCAGCACCGGGACTAGCGGGAGGGGAGCCTACGAGCAGTACTTC. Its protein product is CASSTGTSGRGAYEQYF.

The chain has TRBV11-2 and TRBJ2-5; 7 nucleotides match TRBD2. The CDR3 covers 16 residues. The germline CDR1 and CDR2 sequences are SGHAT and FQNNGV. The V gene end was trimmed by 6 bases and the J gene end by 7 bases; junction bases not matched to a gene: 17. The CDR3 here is CASRSVRDQGRGTQYF. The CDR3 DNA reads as TGTGCCAGCAGATCCGTCCGGGACCAAGGGAGGGGGACCCAGTACTTC. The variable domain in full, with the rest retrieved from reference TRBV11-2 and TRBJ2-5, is EAGVAQSPRYKIIEKRQSVAFWCNPISGHATLYWYQQILGQGPKLLIQFQNNGVVDDSQLPKDRFSAERLKGVDSTLKIQPAKLEDSAVYLCASRSVRDQGRGTQYFGPGTRLLVL.